This T cell receptor (beta chain) was retrieved from a study of blood T cell repertoires in COVID-19 (dated by TCRdb to the early 2020s). Study-level background: Collaborator samples came from the United States, Italy and Spain and covered acute and convalescent phases of COVID-19. The prospective study material was composed of cDNA or gDNA derived from T cells, B-cell-depleted T cells, or PBMCs. Deeply sampled blood TCRbeta repertoires from subjects exposed to, actively infected with, or recovered from COVID-19 were included in the dataset. The repertoires were released in a freely available public database intended as a resource for research on the immune response to SARS-CoV-2. Samples came from the ongoing ImmuneRACE study (first 160 participants) plus 1,254 subjects from 6 global collaborators. A de-identified subject ID, COVID-19 status, age in years and sex were almost always included in the sample metadata. HLA class I and class II types, where available, came from metadata supplied by the sample provider rather than from assay-based typing. Study-wide findings and limitations: How much clinical and demographic metadata was included differed by source and by participant, and the metadata was provided uncurated.

The CDR3 sequence holds 13 residues, the cysteine and phenylalanine included. The DNA shown is the 39-base CDR3, in frame from base 1. The germline ends are 15 bases apart after V is trimmed by 10 bases and J by 3 bases. As encoded in the germline V gene, CDR1 is SNHLY while CDR2 is FYNNEI. Each collaborating institution followed its own protocols to collect whole blood in K2EDTA tubes. Collaborator samples were shipped for TCRbeta analysis as frozen whole blood, isolated PBMCs, or DNA extracted from either sample type. Points on this clone: Its antigen has not been determined. No base quality information exists; no much larger clone differs at one position.

TCRbeta CDR3 regions were amplified from genomic DNA by means of the immunoSEQ Assay, a bias-controlled multiplex PCR. Per the source publication's procedure: Within the assay, amplification of reference gene primers was used to estimate how many nucleated cells each sample contained. To quantify the absolute abundance of each unique TCRbeta CDR3 rearrangement, sequence reads were collapsed and filtered. Productive Simpson clonality was computed per sample as the square root of Simpson's diversity index over productive rearrangements. TCRdb limited this immuneACCESS table to in-frame rearrangements with V and J called. A share of clones is missing; checked studies link under half to unresolved V genes, and the rest is unexplained. V, J and clone size are those of that table, while D and trimming were read from the DNA. Across this sample there are under 250,000 clones, with roughly 80% seen only once. Of the sample, over 5.5% is held by the ten largest clones.

The specimen sequenced was peripheral blood. The rearrangement combines TRBV2 with TRBJ1-1; the best D guess is TRBD1, with 6 bases matching. This clonotype was sampled from a woman aged 60-75 years with active or convalescent COVID-19. The CDR3 protein sequence reads: CANTSGGDTEAFF. The bases read TGTGCCAATACCTCGGGGGGCGACACTGAAGCTTTCTTT.